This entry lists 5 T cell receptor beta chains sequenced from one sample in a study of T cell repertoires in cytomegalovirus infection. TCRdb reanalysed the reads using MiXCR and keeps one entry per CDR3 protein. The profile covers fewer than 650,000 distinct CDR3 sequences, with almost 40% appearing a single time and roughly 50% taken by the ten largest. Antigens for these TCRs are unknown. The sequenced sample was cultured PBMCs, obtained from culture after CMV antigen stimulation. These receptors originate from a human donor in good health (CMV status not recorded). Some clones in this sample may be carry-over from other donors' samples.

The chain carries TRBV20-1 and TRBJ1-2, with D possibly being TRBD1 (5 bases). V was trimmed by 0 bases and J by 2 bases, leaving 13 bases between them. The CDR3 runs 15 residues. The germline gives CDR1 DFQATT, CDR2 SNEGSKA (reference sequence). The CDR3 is CSAREIVKGNYGYTF. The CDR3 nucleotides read TGCAGTGCTAGAGAAATTGTAAAGGGGAACTATGGCTACACCTTC.

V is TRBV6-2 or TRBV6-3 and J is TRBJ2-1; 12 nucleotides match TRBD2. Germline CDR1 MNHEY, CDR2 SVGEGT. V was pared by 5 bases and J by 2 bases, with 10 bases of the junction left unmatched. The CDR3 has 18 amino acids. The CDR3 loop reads CASSPRLAGARAYNEQFF. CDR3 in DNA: TGTGCCAGCAGTCCACGACTAGCGGGGGCGAGGGCCTACAATGAGCAGTTCTTC.

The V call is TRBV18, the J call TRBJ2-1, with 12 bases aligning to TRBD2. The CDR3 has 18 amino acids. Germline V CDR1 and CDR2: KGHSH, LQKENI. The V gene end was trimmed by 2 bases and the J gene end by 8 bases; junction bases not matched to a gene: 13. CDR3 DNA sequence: TGTGCCAGCTCACCATTGGCTAGCGGGGGGGCCTTGCGATATGAGCAGTTCTTC. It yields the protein CASSPLASGGALRYEQFF.

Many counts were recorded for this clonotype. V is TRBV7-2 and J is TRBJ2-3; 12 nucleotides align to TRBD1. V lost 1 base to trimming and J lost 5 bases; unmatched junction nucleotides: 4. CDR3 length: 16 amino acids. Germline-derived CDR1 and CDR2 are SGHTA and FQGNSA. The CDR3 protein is CASSLGWDRGQDTQYF. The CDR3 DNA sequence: TGTGCCAGCAGCTTAGGTTGGGACAGGGGGCAAGATACGCAGTATTTT. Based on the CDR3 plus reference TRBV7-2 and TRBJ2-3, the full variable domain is GAGVSQSPSNKVTEKGKDVELRCDPISGHTALYWYRQSLGQGLEFLIYFQGNSAPDKSGLPSDRFSAERTGGSVSTLTIQRTQQEDSAVYLCASSLGWDRGQDTQYFGPGTRLTVL.

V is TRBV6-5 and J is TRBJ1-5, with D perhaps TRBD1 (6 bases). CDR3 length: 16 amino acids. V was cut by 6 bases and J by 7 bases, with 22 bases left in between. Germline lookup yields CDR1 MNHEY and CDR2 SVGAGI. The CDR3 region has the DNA TGTGCCAGCAGCCAAGGGCGGGGGGGGCCGTGGCAGCCCCAGCATTTT. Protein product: CASSQGRGGPWQPQHF.